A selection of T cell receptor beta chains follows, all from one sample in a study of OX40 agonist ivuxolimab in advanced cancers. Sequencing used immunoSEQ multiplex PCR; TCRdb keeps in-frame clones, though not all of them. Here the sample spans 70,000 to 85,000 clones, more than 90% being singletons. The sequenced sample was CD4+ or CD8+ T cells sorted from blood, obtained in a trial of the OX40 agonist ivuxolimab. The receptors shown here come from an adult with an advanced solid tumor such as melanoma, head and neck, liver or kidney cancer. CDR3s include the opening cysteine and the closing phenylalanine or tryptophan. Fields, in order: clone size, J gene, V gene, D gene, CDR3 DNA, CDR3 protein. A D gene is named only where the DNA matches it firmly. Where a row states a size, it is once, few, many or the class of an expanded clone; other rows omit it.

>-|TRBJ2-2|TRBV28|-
TGTGCCAGCACTGTCGGCGGTCCGATCACCGGGGAGCTGTTTTTT
CASTVGGPITGELFF
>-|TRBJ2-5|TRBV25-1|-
TGTGCCAGCAGTGAATATAGGGGGGACCAAGAGACCCAGTACTTC
CASSEYRGDQETQYF
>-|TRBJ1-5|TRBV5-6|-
TGTGCCAGCAACAGGAGGGTAAAGGGTCAGCCCCAGCATTTT
CASNRRVKGQPQHF
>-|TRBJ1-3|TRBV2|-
TGTGCCAGCATGTCGGGCAGGTCTGGAAACACCATATATTTT
CASMSGRSGNTIYF
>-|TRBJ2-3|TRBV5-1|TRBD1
TGCGCCAGCAGCCAAGGACAGGGGAACACAGATACGCAGTATTTT
CASSQGQGNTDTQYF
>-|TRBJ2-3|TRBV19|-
TGTGCCAGTAGTGCGGACCTAAGCACAGATACGCAGTATTTT
CASSADLSTDTQYF
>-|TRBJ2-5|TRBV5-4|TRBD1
TGTGCCAGCAGCTCTCCGGGACAGGGATTGGAGACCCAGTACTTC
CASSSPGQGLETQYF
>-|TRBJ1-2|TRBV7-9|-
TGTGCCAGCAGCTTACCCGGACCGCTCTATGGCTACACCTTC
CASSLPGPLYGYTF
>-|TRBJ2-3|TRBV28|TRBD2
TGTGCCAGCAGTTACGGGACTACCCCGGGAGATACGCAGTATTTT
CASSYGTTPGDTQYF
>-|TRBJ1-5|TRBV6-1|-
TGTGCCAGCAGAATACATCAAAATCAGCCCCAGCATTTT
CASRIHQNQPQHF
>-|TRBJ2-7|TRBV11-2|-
TGTGCCAGCAGCTTAGTGGCGGGGACCTACGAGCAGTACTTC
CASSLVAGTYEQYF
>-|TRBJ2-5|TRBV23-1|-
TGCGCCAGCAGTCAATCCAAGCGGAGCCAAGAGACCCAGTACTTC
CASSQSKRSQETQYF
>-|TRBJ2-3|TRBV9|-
TGTGCCAGCAGTCTACTACAGGGTCAGAACACAGATACGCAGTATTTT
CASSLLQGQNTDTQYF
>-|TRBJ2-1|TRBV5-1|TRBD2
TGCGCCAGCAGCTCCGGACTAGCCGTCAATGAGCAGTTCTTC
CASSSGLAVNEQFF
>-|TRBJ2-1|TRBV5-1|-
TGCGCCAGCAGCTCAGGTCTGTACTACAATGAGCAGTTCTTC
CASSSGLYYNEQFF
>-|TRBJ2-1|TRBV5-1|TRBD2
TGCGCCAGCACTGCGGGAGAGGGCGGTGAGCAGTTCTTC
CASTAGEGGEQFF
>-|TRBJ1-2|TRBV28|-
TGTGCCAGCAGTTTCGACAGATACTATGGCTACACCTTC
CASSFDRYYGYTF
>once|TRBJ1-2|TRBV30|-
TGTGCCTGGAGTGTCCTACATGGCTACACCTTC
CAWSVLHGYTF
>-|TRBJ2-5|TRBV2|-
TGTGCCAGCAGTGGGGACACCCAAGAGACCCAGTACTTC
CASSGDTQETQYF
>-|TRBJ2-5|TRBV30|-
TGTGCCGGGGGGACTGACCTTCGGGAGACCCAGTACTTC
CAGGTDLRETQYF
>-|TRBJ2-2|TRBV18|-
TGTGCCAGCTCAGACAGGCTGACCGGGGAGCTGTTTTTT
CASSDRLTGELFF
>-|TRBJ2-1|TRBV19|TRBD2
TGTGCCAGTAGTATGCTAGCGGGAGGGCCGGATGAGCAGTTCTTC
CASSMLAGGPDEQFF
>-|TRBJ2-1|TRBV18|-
TGTGCCAGCTCACCGTCCTCGCGGGGCACCTACAATGAGCAGTTCTTC
CASSPSSRGTYNEQFF
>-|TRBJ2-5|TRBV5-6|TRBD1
TGTGCCAGCAGACAAACAGGGGACGGAGAGACCCAGTACTTC
CASRQTGDGETQYF
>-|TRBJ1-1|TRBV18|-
TGTGCCAGCTCATCCTTCCCGTCTGGGGACGGGCGGGGAGCTTTCTTT
CASSSFPSGDGRGAFF
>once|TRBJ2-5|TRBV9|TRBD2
TGTGCCAGCAGCGTAGCCGGGACTAGCGGGGTTGAGACCCAGTACTTC
CASSVAGTSGVETQYF
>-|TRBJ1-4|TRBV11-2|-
TGTGCCAGCAGCTTAGCTCTTGGGTATAGGGCGCCAACTAATGAAAAACTGTTTTTT
CASSLALGYRAPTNEKLFF
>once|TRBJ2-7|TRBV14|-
TGTGCCAGCAGCCAAGTGGAGGGGAACGAGCAGTACTTC
CASSQVEGNEQYF
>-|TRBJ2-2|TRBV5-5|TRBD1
TGTGCCAGCAGCTCGGGACAGGGGAGCACCGGGGAGCTGTTTTTT
CASSSGQGSTGELFF
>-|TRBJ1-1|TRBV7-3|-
TGTGCCAGCAGCCTGGACAGTCGGAACACTGAAGCTTTCTTT
CASSLDSRNTEAFF
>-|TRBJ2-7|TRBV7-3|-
TGTGCCAGCAGCTTAGATACTGACCACGAGCAGTACTTC
CASSLDTDHEQYF
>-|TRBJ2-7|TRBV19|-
TGTGCCAGTAGCCTACAGGTATCCTACGAGCAGTACTTC
CASSLQVSYEQYF
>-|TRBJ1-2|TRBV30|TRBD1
TGTGCCTGTCCCGGGACAGGCCCTACTAACTATGGCTACACCTTC
CACPGTGPTNYGYTF
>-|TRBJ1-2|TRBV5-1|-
TGCGCCAGCACCTTCGAAGGCAGGGGAGGTCCTAACTATGGCTACACCTTC
CASTFEGRGGPNYGYTF
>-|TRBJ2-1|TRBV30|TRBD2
TGTGCCTGGAGTCCCCGGACTAGCGGGAGTGAGTTCTTC
CAWSPRTSGSEFF
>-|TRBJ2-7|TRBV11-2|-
TGTGCCAGCAGCTTAATGAGGGTCCCCTACGAGCAGTACTTC
CASSLMRVPYEQYF
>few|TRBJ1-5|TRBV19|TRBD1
TGTGCCAGTAGTGCGGGACAGGGTAATCAGCCCCAGCATTTT
CASSAGQGNQPQHF
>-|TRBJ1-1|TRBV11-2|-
TGTGCCAGCAGCTTAGCTGTCCCGGGGGCTTTCTTT
CASSLAVPGAFF
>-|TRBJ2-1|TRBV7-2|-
TGTGCCAGCATCCCGATAGGGGGAGCATACAATGAGCAGTTCTTC
CASIPIGGAYNEQFF
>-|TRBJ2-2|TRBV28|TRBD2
TGTGCCAGCAGGCCCCACCTCGGGCGGGGGAGGACCGGGGAGCTGTTTTTT
CASRPHLGRGRTGELFF
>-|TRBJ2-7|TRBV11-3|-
TGTGCCAGCAGCCCAGGGGGGAAGACCTACGAGCAGTACTTC
CASSPGGKTYEQYF
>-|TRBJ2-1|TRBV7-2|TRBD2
TGTGCCAGCAGCTTCACTAGCGGGGGCAATGAGCAGTTCTTC
CASSFTSGGNEQFF
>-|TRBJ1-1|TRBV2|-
TGTGCCAGCAGTGAACAGGGGCGGAACACTGAAGCTTTCTTT
CASSEQGRNTEAFF
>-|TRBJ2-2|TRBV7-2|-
TGTGCCAGCAGCTTAGCCAACTGGGGGGAGCTGTTTTTT
CASSLANWGELFF
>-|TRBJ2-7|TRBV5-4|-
TGTGCCAGCAGCCCTAAACAACAGGGATTCTCCTACGAGCAGTACTTC
CASSPKQQGFSYEQYF